Below, 2 T cell receptor beta chains from the same sample are listed, as sequenced in a study of cytomegalovirus exposure and HLA in healthy donors. Both 60 Vbeta primers and 13 Jbeta primers went into the PCR. Some clones are missing from TCRdb's copy, which holds only in-frame ones; the method was immunoSEQ multiplex PCR. The data contain about 140,000 clones, approximately 82% of them singletons. Sequenced material: PBMCs. The receptors were gathered from a woman in her forties in good health and CMV-seronegative.

The chain is built from TRBV18 and TRBJ1-2; 7 bases match TRBD1. This CDR3 spans 14 amino acids. Germline V lookup: CDR1 KGHSH, CDR2 LQKENI. The J segment lost 5 bases and the V segment lost 2 bases, leaving 5 bases of the junction unmatched. The CDR3 reads CASSPSKQGYGYTF. Written as DNA, the CDR3 is TGTGCCAGCTCACCATCGAAACAGGGGTATGGCTACACCTTC. Using reference TRBV18 and TRBJ1-2 for the parts outside the CDR3, the full variable domain is NAGVMQNPRHLVRRRGQEARLRCSPMKGHSHVYWYRQLPEEGLKFMVYLQKENIIDESGMPKERFSAEFPKEGPSILRIQQVVRGDSAAYFCASSPSKQGYGYTFGSGTRLTVV.

V gene TRBV4-1 combines with J gene TRBJ2-1; 10 bases are shared with TRBD2. There are 16 residues in the CDR3. CDR1 and CDR2 from the germline V gene are MGHRA and YSYEKL. Trimming removed 10 bases from V and 2 bases from J; junction bases left unmatched: 11. CDR3 nucleotides: TGCGCCACGTCTTCAGCGGGAGGGGCGGCCTACAATGAGCAGTTCTTC. Its protein is CATSSAGGAAYNEQFF.